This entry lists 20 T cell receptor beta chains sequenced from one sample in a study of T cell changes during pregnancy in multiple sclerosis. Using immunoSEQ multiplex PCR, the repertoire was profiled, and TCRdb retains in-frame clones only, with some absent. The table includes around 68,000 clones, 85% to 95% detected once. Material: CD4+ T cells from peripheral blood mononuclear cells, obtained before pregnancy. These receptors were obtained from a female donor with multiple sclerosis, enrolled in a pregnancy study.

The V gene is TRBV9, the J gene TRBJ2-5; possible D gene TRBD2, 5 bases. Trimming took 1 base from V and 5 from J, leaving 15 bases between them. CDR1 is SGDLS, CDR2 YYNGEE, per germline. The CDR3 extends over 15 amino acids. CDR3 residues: CASSVIGAAWETQYF. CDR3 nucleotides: TGTGCCAGCAGCGTAATCGGAGCGGCGTGGGAGACCCAGTACTTC.

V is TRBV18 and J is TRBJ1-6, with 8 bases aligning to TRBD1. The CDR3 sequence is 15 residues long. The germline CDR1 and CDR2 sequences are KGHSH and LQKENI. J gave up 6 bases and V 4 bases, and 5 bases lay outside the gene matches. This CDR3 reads CASSRGQGGNSPLHF. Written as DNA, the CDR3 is TGTGCCAGCTCACGAGGACAGGGCGGTAATTCACCCCTCCACTTT.

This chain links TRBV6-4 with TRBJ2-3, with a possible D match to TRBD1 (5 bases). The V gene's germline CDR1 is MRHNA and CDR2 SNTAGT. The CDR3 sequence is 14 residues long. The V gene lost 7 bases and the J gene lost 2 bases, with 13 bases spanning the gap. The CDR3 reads CASIRDRDTDTQYF. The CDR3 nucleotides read TGTGCCAGCATAAGAGACAGAGACACAGATACGCAGTATTTT.

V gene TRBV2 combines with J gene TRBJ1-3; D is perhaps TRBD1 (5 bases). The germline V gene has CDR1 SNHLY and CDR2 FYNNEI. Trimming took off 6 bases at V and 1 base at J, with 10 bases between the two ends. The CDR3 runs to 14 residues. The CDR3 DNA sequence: TGTGCCAGCAGCGCCGGGGGGTCTGGAAACACCATATATTTT. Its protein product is CASSAGGSGNTIYF.

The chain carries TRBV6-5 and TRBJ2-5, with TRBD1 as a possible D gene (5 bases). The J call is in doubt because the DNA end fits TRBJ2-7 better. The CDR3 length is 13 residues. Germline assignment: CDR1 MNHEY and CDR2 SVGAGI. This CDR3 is CASSYLQGGEQYF. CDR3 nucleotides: TGTGCCAGCAGTTACCTCCAGGGTGGCGAGCAGTACTTC.

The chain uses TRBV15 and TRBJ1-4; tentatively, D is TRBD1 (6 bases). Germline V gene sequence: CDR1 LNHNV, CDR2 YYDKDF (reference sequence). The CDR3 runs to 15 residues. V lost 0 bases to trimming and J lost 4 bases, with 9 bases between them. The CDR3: CATSREWTVNEKLFF. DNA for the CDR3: TGTGCCACCAGCAGAGAATGGACAGTTAATGAAAAACTGTTTTTT.

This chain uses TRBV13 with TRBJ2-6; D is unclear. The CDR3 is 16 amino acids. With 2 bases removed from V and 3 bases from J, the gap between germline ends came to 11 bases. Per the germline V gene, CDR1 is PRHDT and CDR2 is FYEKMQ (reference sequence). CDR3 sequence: CASSLRTAYGANVLTF. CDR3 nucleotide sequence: TGTGCCAGCAGCTTAAGAACTGCGTATGGGGCCAACGTCCTGACTTTC.

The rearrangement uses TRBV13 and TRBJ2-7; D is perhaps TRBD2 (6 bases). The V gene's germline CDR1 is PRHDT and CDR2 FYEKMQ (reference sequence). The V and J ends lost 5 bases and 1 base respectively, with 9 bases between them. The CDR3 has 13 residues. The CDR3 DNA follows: TGTGCCAGCAGCACCGCGGGGTCCTACGAGCAGTACTTC. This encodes CASSTAGSYEQYF.

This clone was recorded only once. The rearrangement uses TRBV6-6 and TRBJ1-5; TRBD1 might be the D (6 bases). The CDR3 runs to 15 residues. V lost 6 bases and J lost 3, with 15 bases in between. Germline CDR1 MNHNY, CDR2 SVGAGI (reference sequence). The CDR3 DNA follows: TGTGCCAGCAGACCACAGGGTGTTAACAATCAGCCCCAGCATTTT. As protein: CASRPQGVNNQPQHF.

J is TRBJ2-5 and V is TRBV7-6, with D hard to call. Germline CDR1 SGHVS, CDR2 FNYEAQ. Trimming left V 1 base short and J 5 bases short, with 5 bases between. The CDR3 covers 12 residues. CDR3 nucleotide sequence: TGTGCCAGCAGCTTAGGCGTGGAGACCCAGTACTTC. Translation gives CASSLGVETQYF.

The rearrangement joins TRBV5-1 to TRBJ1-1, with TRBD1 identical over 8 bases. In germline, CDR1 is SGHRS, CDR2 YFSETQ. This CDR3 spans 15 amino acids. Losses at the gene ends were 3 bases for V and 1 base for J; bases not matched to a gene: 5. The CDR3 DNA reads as TGCGCCAGCAGCTCCTCCGGGACAGGGAACACTGAAGCTTTCTTT. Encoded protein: CASSSSGTGNTEAFF.

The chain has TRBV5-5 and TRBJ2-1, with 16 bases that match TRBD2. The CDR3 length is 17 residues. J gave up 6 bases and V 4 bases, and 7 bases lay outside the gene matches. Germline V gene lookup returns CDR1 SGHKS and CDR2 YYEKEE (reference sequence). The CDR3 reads CASSPGTSGRAVNEQFF. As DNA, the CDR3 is TGTGCCAGCAGCCCTGGGACTAGCGGGAGGGCCGTCAATGAGCAGTTCTTC.

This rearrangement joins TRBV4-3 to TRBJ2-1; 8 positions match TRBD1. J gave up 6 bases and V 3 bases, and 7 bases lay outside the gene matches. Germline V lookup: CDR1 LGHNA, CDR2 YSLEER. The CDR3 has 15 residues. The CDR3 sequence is CASSQASGGTNEQFF. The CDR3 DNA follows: TGCGCCAGCAGCCAGGCATCAGGGGGCACCAATGAGCAGTTCTTC.

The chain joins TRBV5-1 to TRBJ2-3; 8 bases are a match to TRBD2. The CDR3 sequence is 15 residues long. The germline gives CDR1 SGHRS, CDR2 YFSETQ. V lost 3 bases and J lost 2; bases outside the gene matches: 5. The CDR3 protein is CASSSVAGLTDTQYF. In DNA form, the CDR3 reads TGCGCCAGCAGCTCAGTAGCGGGGCTCACAGATACGCAGTATTTT.

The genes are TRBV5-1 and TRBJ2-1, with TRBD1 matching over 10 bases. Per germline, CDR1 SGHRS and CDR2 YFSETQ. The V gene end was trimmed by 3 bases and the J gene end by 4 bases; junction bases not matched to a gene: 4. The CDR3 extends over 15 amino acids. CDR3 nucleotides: TGCGCCAGCAGCTCGGGACAGGGGAGGTACAATGAGCAGTTCTTC. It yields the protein CASSSGQGRYNEQFF. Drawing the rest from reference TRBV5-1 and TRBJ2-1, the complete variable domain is KAGVTQTPRYLIKTRGQQVTLSCSPISGHRSVSWYQQTPGQGLQFLFEYFSETQRNKGNFPGRFSGRQFSNSRSEMNVSTLELGDSALYLCASSSGQGRYNEQFFGPGTRLTVL.

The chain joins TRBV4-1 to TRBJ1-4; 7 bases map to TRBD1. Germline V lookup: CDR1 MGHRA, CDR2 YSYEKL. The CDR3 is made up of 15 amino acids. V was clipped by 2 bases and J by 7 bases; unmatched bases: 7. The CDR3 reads CASSQPRGQFEKLFF. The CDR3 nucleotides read TGCGCCAGCAGCCAACCCCGGGGACAGTTTGAAAAACTGTTTTTT.

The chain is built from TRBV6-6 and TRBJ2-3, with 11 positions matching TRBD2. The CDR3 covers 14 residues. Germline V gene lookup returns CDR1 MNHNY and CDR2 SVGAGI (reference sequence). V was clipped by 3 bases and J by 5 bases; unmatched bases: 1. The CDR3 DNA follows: TGTGCCAGCAGTTATAGCGGGAGGGAAGATACGCAGTATTTT. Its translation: CASSYSGREDTQYF.

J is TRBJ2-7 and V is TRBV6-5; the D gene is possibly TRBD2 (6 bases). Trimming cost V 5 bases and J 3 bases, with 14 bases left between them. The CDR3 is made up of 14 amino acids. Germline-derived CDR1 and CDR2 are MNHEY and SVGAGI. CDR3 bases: TGTGCCAGCAGTGAACGCCTAGCGCTCTACGAGCAGTACTTC. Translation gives CASSERLALYEQYF.

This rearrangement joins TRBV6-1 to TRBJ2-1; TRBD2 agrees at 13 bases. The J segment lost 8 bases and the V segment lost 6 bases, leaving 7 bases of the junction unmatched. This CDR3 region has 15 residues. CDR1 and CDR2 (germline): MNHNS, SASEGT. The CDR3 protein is CASRSRTSGSDEQFF. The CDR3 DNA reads TGTGCCAGCAGGAGTAGGACTAGCGGGAGCGATGAGCAGTTCTTC.

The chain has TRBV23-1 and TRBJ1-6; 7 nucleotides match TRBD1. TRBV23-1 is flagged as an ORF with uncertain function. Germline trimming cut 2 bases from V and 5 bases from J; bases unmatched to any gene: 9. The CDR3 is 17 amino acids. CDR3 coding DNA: TGCGCCAGCAGTCAACCCGACAGGGCCGAAGATAATTCACCCCTCCACTTT. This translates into CASSQPDRAEDNSPLHF.